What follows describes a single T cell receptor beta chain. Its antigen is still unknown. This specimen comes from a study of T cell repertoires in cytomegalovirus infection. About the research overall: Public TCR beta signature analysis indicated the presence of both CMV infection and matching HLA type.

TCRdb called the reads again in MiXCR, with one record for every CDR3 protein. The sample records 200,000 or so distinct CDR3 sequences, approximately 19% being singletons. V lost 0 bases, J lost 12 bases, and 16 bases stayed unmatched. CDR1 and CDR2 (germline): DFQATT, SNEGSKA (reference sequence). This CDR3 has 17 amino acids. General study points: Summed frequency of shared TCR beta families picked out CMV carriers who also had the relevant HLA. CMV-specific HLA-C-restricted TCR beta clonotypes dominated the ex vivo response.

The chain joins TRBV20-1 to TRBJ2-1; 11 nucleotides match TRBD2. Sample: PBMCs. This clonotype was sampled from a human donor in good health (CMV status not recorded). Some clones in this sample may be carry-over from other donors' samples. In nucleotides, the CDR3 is TGCAGTGCTAGAGATTTGAAGACTAGCGGGGCCGCGATGTGGCAGTTCTTC. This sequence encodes CSARDLKTSGAAMWQFF.